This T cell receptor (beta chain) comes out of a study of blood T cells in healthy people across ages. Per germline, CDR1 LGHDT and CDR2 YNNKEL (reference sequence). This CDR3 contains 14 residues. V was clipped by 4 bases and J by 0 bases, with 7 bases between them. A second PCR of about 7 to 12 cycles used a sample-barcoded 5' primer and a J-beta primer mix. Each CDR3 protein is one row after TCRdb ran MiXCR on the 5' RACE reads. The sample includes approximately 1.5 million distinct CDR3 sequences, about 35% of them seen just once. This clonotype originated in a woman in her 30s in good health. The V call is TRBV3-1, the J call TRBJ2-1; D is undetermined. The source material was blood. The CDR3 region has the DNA TGTGCCAGCAGCCCATACGGCTCCTACAATGAGCAGTTCTTC. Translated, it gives CASSPYGSYNEQFF.